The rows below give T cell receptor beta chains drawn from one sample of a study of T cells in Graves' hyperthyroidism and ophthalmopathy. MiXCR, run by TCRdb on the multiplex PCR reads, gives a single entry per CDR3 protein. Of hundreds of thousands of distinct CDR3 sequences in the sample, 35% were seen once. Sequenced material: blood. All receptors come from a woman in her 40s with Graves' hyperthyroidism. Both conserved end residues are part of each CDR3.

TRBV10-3 CAISGTRDGLNTEAFF
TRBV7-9 CASGSSRDRDTEAFF
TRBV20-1 CSARRGKETQYF
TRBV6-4 CASSDQTGVTQYF
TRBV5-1 CASSGGTGVLHF
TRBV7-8 CASSEASRGQETQYF
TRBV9 CASSADFGVNTEAFF
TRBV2 CASSEFGGEKLFF
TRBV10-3 CAISAGSGGYEQYF
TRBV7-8 CASSSSASGTYEQYF
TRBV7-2 CASSLEGGNTEAFF
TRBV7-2 CASSLVFGNQPQHF
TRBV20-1 CSALDLGQAYTF
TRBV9 CASSPRPHSPLHF
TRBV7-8 CASSRDSQRTEAFF
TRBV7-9 CASSWEGEAEAFF
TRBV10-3 CAISGRQGTNEKLFF
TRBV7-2 CASSLPGTGGGGSGANVLTF
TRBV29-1 CSVDVSPLLNYGYTF
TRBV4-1 CASSQVNAAKGAGTEAFF
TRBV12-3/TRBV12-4 CASSPEGRQETQYF
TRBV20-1 CSARDGGEKTQYF
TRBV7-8 CASSLPGRTSGGTKEELSYEQYF
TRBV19 CASSRTDRGNYGYTF
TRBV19 CASSIWAGGSYEQYF
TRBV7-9 CASSLVGGGGEAFF
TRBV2 CASRPGLAADTQYF
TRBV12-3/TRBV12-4 CASSLFSEKPNQPQHF
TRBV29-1 CSAERVYTEAFF
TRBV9 CASSRNHRDDDGYTF
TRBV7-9 CASSLLRQANSPLHF
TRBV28 CASRGGNGETQYF
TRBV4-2 CASSQTGGADTQYF
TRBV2 CASSVYTGELFF
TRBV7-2 CASSSRGRVNQPQHF
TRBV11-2 CASSLDYGDYGYTF
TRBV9 CASSVESISGNTIYF
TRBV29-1 CSVELSRGTEAFF
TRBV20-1 CSARPPGVLLNQPQHF
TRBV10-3 CASRTDAYNSPLHF
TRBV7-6 CASSSPGQPEKLFF
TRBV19 CASTSTLSAGKTVGYTF
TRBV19 CASIPGAGNQPQHF
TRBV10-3 CALKQDRGNEKLFF
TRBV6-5 CASSLISSVSYEQYF
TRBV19 CASTHRPGAGGYRELFF
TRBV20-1 CSPWTGRYNSPLHF
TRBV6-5 CASSYSWGRGQPQHF
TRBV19 CATRQGTNTGELFF
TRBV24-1 CATSVLGSGELFF
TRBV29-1 CSVEEPRDTQCF
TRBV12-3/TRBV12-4 CASSLLPAVGELFF
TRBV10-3 CAISANPGGGNQPQHF